This record concerns one TCR beta chain sequence. The source of the sample is a study of blood T cell repertoires in COVID-19. Using immunoSEQ multiplex PCR, the repertoire was profiled, and TCRdb retains in-frame clones only, with some absent. The profile shows approximately 200,000 clones, roughly 91% of them singletons. The germline V gene has CDR1 SNHLY and CDR2 FYNNEI. CDR3 length equals 16 residues. Trimming removed 7 bases from V and 1 base from J; junction bases left unmatched: 10. The TCR was taken from a man aged 30 to 45 in a cohort exposed to, infected with or recovered from COVID-19 (not recorded which). The V call is TRBV2, the J call TRBJ2-7, with 10 bases identical to TRBD2. Specimen: PBMCs or T cells enriched from blood (not recorded which). This CDR3 reads CASNPLAGDGSYEQYF. In nucleotides, the CDR3 is TGTGCCAGCAACCCCCTAGCGGGAGACGGTTCCTACGAGCAGTACTTC.